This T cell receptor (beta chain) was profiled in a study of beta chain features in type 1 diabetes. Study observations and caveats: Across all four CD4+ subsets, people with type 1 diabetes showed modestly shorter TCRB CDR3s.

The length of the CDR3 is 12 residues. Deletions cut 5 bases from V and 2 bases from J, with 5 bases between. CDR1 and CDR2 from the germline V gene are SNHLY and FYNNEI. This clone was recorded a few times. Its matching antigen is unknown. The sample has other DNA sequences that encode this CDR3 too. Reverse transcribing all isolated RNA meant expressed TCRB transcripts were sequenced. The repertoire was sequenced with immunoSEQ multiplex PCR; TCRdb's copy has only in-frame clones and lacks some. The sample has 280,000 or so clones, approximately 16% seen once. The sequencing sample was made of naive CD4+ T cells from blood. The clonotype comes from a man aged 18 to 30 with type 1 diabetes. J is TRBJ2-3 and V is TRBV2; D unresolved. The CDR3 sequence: CASSYSTDTQYF. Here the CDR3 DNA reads TGTGCCAGCAGTTATTCCACAGATACGCAGTATTTT.